This entry concerns a single T cell receptor beta chain. What it recognizes is unknown. These data originate in a study of T cell responses to AZD1222 COVID-19 vaccine. The germline V gene has CDR1 MNHEY and CDR2 SMNVEV (reference sequence). This CDR3 comprises 15 residues. V lost 4 bases to trimming and J lost 7 bases, with 19 bases between them. The repertoire was sequenced with immunoSEQ multiplex PCR; TCRdb's copy has only in-frame clones and lacks some. The sample records approximately 210,000 clones, roughly nine tenths being singletons. Study-wide results and limits: Regions 160-218 and 743-854 dominated among vaccine-associated CD4 TCRs spanning spike. Targets within unmutated variant regions were reportedly found for nearly half of spike-specific TCRs.

This TCR was recovered from an adult who received the AZD1222 COVID-19 vaccine. The sequenced sample was peripheral blood, obtained 28 days after the second AZD1222 dose. V is TRBV27 and J is TRBJ1-1; D might be TRBD1 (5 bases). The CDR3 loop is CASSWAAAGKYEAFF. The DNA of the CDR3 is TGTGCCAGCAGTTGGGCGGCGGCAGGGAAATATGAAGCTTTCTTT.